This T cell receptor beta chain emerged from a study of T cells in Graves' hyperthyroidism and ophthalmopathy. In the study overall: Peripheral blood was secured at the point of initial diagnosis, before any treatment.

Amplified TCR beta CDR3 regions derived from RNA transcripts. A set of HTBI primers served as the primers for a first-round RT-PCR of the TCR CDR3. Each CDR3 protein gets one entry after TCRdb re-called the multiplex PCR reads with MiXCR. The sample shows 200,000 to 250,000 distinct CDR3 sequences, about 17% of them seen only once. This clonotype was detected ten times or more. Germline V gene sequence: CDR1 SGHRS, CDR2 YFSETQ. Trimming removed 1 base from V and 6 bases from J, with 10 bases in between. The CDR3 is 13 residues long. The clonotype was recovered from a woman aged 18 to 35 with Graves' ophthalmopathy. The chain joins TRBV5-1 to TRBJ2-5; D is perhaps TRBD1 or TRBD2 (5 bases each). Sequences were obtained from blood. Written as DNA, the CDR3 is TGCGCCAGCAGCTTGAGCAGGGAGCAGACCCAGTACTTC. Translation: CASSLSREQTQYF. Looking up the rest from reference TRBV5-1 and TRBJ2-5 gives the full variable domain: KAGVTQTPRYLIKTRGQQVTLSCSPISGHRSVSWYQQTPGQGLQFLFEYFSETQRNKGNFPGRFSGRQFSNSRSEMNVSTLELGDSALYLCASSLSREQTQYFGPGTRLLVL.